The 20 T cell receptor beta chains reported below all come from one sample, sequenced in a study of T-cell memory formation after mild COVID-19. TCRdb fed the 5' RACE reads into MiXCR, producing one record per CDR3 protein. The sample has around 420,000 distinct CDR3 sequences; approximately 24% are singletons. The sample comprised PBMCs or a T cell subset sorted from them (not recorded which). The receptors were sampled from an adult woman who had mild COVID-19 (a few samples of this study predate the infection). Cell type and time point are not known.

This clonotype was counted a few times. CDR3 protein: CASSNRRDRFFSGANVLTF. As DNA, the CDR3 is TGTGCCAGCAGCAACCGCCGGGACAGGTTTTTCTCTGGGGCCAACGTCCTGACTTTC. The chain carries TRBV7-6 and TRBJ2-6; 8 nucleotides agree with TRBD1. The germline gives CDR1 SGHVS, CDR2 FNYEAQ. The J segment lost 0 bases and the V segment lost 5 bases, leaving 12 bases of the junction unmatched. The CDR3 totals 19 residues.

This sequence joins TRBV12-3 or TRBV12-4 and TRBJ1-1; weak D call: TRBD1 (5 bases). V dropped 7 bases and J dropped 7 bases, with 10 bases sitting between them. The CDR3 contains 11 residues. CDR3 in amino acids: CASTWGVEAFF. The CDR3 DNA is TGTGCCAGCACCTGGGGGGTTGAAGCTTTCTTT.

This clonotype was observed a handful of times. The chain carries TRBV15 and TRBJ2-7, with 10 positions matching TRBD1. Germline CDR1 and CDR2: LNHNV and YYDKDF (reference sequence). Trimming cost V 2 bases and J 4 bases; bases outside gene matches: 11. There are 17 residues in the CDR3. The CDR3 DNA sequence: TGTGCCACCAGCAGACTGTCCGTCGGGACAGGGGTATACGAGCAGTACTTC. This codes for CATSRLSVGTGVYEQYF.

This sequence joins TRBV3-1 and TRBJ1-4, with TRBD1 matching 8 bases. CDR3 length: 15 residues. Germline values: CDR1 LGHDT, CDR2 YNNKEL (reference sequence). V trimming: 3 bases; J trimming: 7 bases; junction bases outside the gene matches: 7. The CDR3 protein is CASSQGGTGGEKLFF. CDR3 in DNA: TGTGCCAGCAGCCAGGGCGGGACAGGAGGTGAAAAACTGTTTTTT.

The CDR3 is CASSSTGSGTGELFF. CDR3 nucleotide sequence: TGTGCCAGCAGCTCGACAGGGTCGGGCACCGGGGAGCTGTTTTTT. The chain is built from TRBV7-3 and TRBJ2-2; 7 nucleotides match TRBD1. Germline CDR1 SGHTA, CDR2 FQGTGA. J lost 4 bases, V lost 4 bases, and 6 bases had no gene match. This CDR3 region has 15 residues.

This clonotype was detected many times. The genes are TRBV7-9 and TRBJ1-1; D remains unclear. Germline loops: CDR1 SEHNR, CDR2 FQNEAQ (reference sequence). This CDR3 has 13 residues. V was clipped by 5 bases and J by 0 bases, with 7 bases between them. The CDR3 region is CASSLALNTEAFF. Here the CDR3 DNA reads TGTGCCAGCAGCCTGGCACTGAACACTGAAGCTTTCTTT.

This chain links TRBV19 with TRBJ1-1, with TRBD1 matching 9 bases. This CDR3 region has 17 residues. The germline V gene encodes CDR1 LNHDA and CDR2 SQIVND (reference sequence). With 4 bases clipped from V and 2 bases from J, the junction kept 11 bases outside the gene matches. DNA for the CDR3: TGTGCCAGTAGTAGGGGACAGGGTGTGGCCAGAAACACTGAAGCTTTCTTT. The encoded protein is CASSRGQGVARNTEAFF.

The gene calls are TRBV7-3 and TRBJ2-7; 7 nucleotides line up with TRBD1. The CDR3 loop spans 16 amino acids. Germline V gene sequence: CDR1 SGHTA, CDR2 FQGTGA. Unmatched junction bases numbered 16, after V lost 7 bases and J lost 4 bases. CDR3 region: CASNRFTGTETYEQYF. The CDR3 DNA reads TGTGCCAGCAATCGGTTTACGGGGACAGAAACTTACGAGCAGTACTTC.

In this sample, this clonotype turned up a few times. The V and J genes are TRBV6-2 or TRBV6-3 and TRBJ2-7; D may be TRBD2 (6 bases). Germline V gene sequence: CDR1 MNHEY, CDR2 SVGEGT. V dropped 5 bases and J dropped 2 bases, with 16 bases sitting between them. This CDR3 is 15 amino acids long. CDR3 sequence reads: CASSPTPGLAYEQYF. Here the CDR3 DNA reads TGTGCCAGCAGTCCCACACCGGGACTCGCCTACGAGCAGTACTTC.

The chain combines TRBV5-5 with TRBJ2-5; no reliable D call. This CDR3 has 13 residues. Germline loops: CDR1 SGHKS, CDR2 YYEKEE (reference sequence). Trimming stripped 4 bases from V and 4 bases from J, with 11 bases between. DNA for the CDR3: TGTGCCAGCAGCCCCTGGGCTCCAGAGACCCAGTACTTC. This sequence encodes CASSPWAPETQYF.

The V gene is TRBV7-8, the J gene TRBJ2-7; 13 bases are a match to TRBD2. This CDR3 is 19 amino acids long. After removal of 0 bases from V and 3 bases from J, the junction contained 11 bases not matched to a gene. Germline assignment: CDR1 SGHVS and CDR2 FQNEAQ. Here the CDR3 DNA reads TGTGCCAGCAGCTTAGCCCCTCCCGGGACTAGCGGGGAACACTACGAGCAGTACTTC. Protein product: CASSLAPPGTSGEHYEQYF.

The table lists this clonotype with a few counts. The chain couples TRBV12-3 or TRBV12-4 to TRBJ2-1, with D possibly matching TRBD1 (6 bases). Trimming left V 6 bases short and J 6 bases short, with 18 bases between. The CDR3 contains 15 residues. The CDR3 protein is CASRHSGQGSNEQFF. The CDR3 DNA reads as TGTGCCAGCAGGCACTCGGGACAAGGAAGCAATGAGCAGTTCTTC.

This clonotype was seen a few times. The chain carries TRBV18 and TRBJ2-7; D may correspond to TRBD1 or TRBD2 (5 bases each). The ends were cut back, 6 bases at V and 6 bases at J, with 21 bases in the middle. This CDR3 region has 15 residues. Germline values: CDR1 KGHSH, CDR2 LQKENI. CDR3 amino acids: CASSGREGPAGEQYF. The DNA for the CDR3 is TGTGCCAGCTCTGGTCGAGAGGGACCGGCTGGCGAGCAGTACTTC.

V and J are TRBV6-5 and TRBJ2-1; 10 bases are shared with TRBD2. The CDR3 has 15 amino acids. Germline V CDR1 and CDR2: MNHEY, SVGAGI. V was clipped by 10 bases and J by 6 bases; unmatched bases: 12. The CDR3 DNA is TGTGCCACCAGAAACCTAGCGGGAGCACCCAATGAGCAGTTCTTC. This gives the protein CATRNLAGAPNEQFF.

The chain is built from TRBV7-9 and TRBJ1-1; 9 positions agree with TRBD1. The CDR3 contains 17 residues. From germline, CDR1 is SEHNR and CDR2 FQNEAQ (reference sequence). J was trimmed by 3 bases and V by 8 bases; bases with no gene match: 16. Here the CDR3 reads CASRPRGGTGKDTEAFF. The CDR3 nucleotides are TGTGCCAGCCGACCGAGGGGGGGGACAGGGAAAGACACTGAAGCTTTCTTT.

The CDR3 loop reads CASSRSGTAEETQYF. CDR3 bases: TGTGCCAGCAGCCGCTCCGGGACAGCTGAAGAGACCCAGTACTTC. The V gene is TRBV7-9, the J gene TRBJ2-5, with TRBD1 identical over 7 bases. With V trimmed by 5 bases and J by 3 bases, 9 bases remained unmatched. In germline, CDR1 is SEHNR, CDR2 FQNEAQ (reference sequence). The CDR3 is made up of 15 amino acids.

The rearrangement uses TRBV28 and TRBJ1-6; D remains ambiguous. Looked up from germline, CDR1 is MDHEN and CDR2 is SYDVKM. V lost 6 bases and J 8 bases, leaving 8 bases between the germline ends. The CDR3 totals 12 residues. CDR3 amino acids: CASSRLHSPLHF. CDR3 DNA: TGTGCCAGCAGCCGATTACATTCACCCCTCCACTTT.

This clonotype was seen repeatedly, ten times or more. The V and J genes are TRBV4-1 and TRBJ2-2; D uncertain. Deletions cut 0 bases from V and 4 bases from J, with 6 bases between. The CDR3 runs 14 residues. Germline V gives CDR1 MGHRA, CDR2 YSYEKL. This CDR3 reads CASSQDRSTGELFF. The CDR3 bases are TGCGCCAGCAGCCAAGACAGGTCCACCGGGGAGCTGTTTTTT.

The chain recombines TRBV6-5 with TRBJ1-2; a weak D match, TRBD1 (5 bases). The CDR3 totals 14 residues. Per germline, CDR1 MNHEY and CDR2 SVGAGI. With 4 bases removed from V and 8 bases from J, the gap between germline ends came to 17 bases. CDR3 protein: CASSSAGTLGGYTF. CDR3 DNA sequence: TGTGCCAGCAGTTCGGCAGGGACCTTGGGAGGCTACACCTTC.

This clonotype has just a few counts. The chain employs TRBV2 and TRBJ1-4; TRBD1 agrees at 8 bases. Germline V lookup: CDR1 SNHLY, CDR2 FYNNEI. This CDR3 has 17 residues. Trimming at V came to 4 bases and at J to 7 bases, leaving 14 bases not matched to a gene. The CDR3 loop is CASSVGQGSFGGEKLFF. CDR3 coding DNA: TGTGCCAGCAGTGTCGGACAGGGATCCTTCGGGGGTGAAAAACTGTTTTTT.